A single sample is the source of the 24 T cell receptor beta chains below, sequenced in a study of metastatic and nonmetastatic thyroid tumors. TCRdb called clones again from the PCR reads with MiXCR. The table shows 6,500 to 8,500 clones, with 24% occurring only once. No treatment of any kind had been given to any patient before thyroid surgery. Specimen: tumor tissue. These receptors all come from a female donor with papillary thyroid cancer or a benign thyroid nodule (not recorded which). Some clones in this sample may be carry-over from other donors' samples.

Remarks on this clone: The junction does not match germline at one end; this may be a read error. This sequence joins TRBV20-1 and TRBJ2-2; 10 bases fit TRBD2. The germline V gene has CDR1 DFQATT and CDR2 SNEGSKA (reference sequence). The length of the CDR3 is 17 residues. CDR3 sequence (DNA): TGCAGTGCTCAGAGCCTTTTTGCTAGCGGGGGCACCGGGGAGCTGTCTTTT. Its protein product is CSAQSLFASGGTGELSF.

The sample holds many counts of this clone. The chain has TRBV3-1 and TRBJ1-1, with unresolved D. The germline gives CDR1 LGHDT, CDR2 YNNKEL (reference sequence). V was shortened by 0 bases and J by 1 base, with 9 bases between the two germline ends. CDR3 length: 15 amino acids. The CDR3 region is CASSQDLRWNTEAFF. The CDR3 DNA reads as TGTGCCAGCAGCCAAGACTTGAGGTGGAACACTGAAGCTTTCTTT.

A word on this clone: An end of the junction does not agree with germline; a read error may underlie this. The genes are TRBV28 and TRBJ1-5, with 8 bases matching TRBD1. The V gene's germline CDR1 is MDHEN and CDR2 SYDVKM. This CDR3 has 15 residues. CDR3 bases: TGCGCCAGCAGTTTTCTGGGACAGGGCAATCAGCCCCAGCATTTT. This codes for CASSFLGQGNQPQHF.

This clone was counted ten times or more. Other DNA sequences from this sample encode an identical CDR3 as well. V gene TRBV6-1 combines with J gene TRBJ2-3; D may be TRBD2 (5 bases). Germline V gene sequence: CDR1 MNHNS, CDR2 SASEGT. With 6 bases removed from V and 2 bases from J, the gap between germline ends came to 15 bases. This CDR3 comprises 15 residues. The CDR3 sequence is CASRPRPGITDTQYF. DNA for the CDR3: TGTGCCAGCAGACCACGCCCGGGGATCACAGATACGCAGTATTTT.

This clone is medium-sized in the sample. This chain joins TRBV20-1 and TRBJ1-6; TRBD1 aligns across 9 bases. The CDR3 extends over 13 amino acids. Germline V gene data show CDR1 as DFQATT and CDR2 as SNEGSKA (reference sequence). V lost 3 bases, J lost 13 bases, and 7 bases stayed unmatched. This CDR3 is CSASGQGLVPLHF. The CDR3 nucleotides are TGCAGTGCTAGCGGACAGGGGCTCGTCCCCCTCCACTTT.

This clone was counted ten times or more. This CDR3 is also generated by other DNA sequences in the sample. The V call is TRBV20-1, the J call TRBJ1-5, with D unclear. The germline V gene has CDR1 DFQATT and CDR2 SNEGSKA (reference sequence). V shed 0 bases and J shed 5 bases, with 11 bases lying between them. The CDR3 sequence is 14 residues long. CDR3 sequence reads: CSARDPGVHQPQHF. In DNA, the CDR3 is TGCAGTGCTAGAGATCCCGGGGTGCATCAGCCCCAGCATTTT.

This clone is medium-sized (0.01 to 0.1%) in the sample. The chain carries TRBV20-1 and TRBJ2-5; 13 nucleotides align to TRBD2. Germline V gene lookup returns CDR1 DFQATT and CDR2 SNEGSKA (reference sequence). The CDR3 length is 17 residues. Germline trimming cut 5 bases from V and 4 bases from J; bases unmatched to any gene: 13. CDR3 DNA sequence: TGCAGTGCTCAGCCGGGACTAGCGGGGCCGAGGGGAGAGACCCAGTACTTC. Protein product: CSAQPGLAGPRGETQYF.

The genes are TRBV7-9 and TRBJ1-5; D is undetermined. Germline CDR1 reads SEHNR; CDR2 reads FQNEAQ (reference sequence). V was pared by 5 bases and J by 9 bases, with 17 bases between. The CDR3 has 14 residues. The CDR3 nucleotides are TGTGCCAGCAGCCTCGGGGAAGGGTCGCGGCCCCAGCATTTT. The encoded protein is CASSLGEGSRPQHF.

This clone was seen more than once but under ten times. This chain links TRBV24-1 with TRBJ2-5; TRBD2 matches 9 bases. CDR3 length equals 16 residues. J gave up 2 bases and V 4 bases, and 7 bases lay outside the gene matches. Germline CDR1 is KGHDR and CDR2 is SFDVKD. The CDR3 coding sequence is TGTGCCACCAGTGACCCGACTAGCGGAGCTCAAGAGACCCAGTACTTC. Its translation: CATSDPTSGAQETQYF.

By proportion, this clone is medium-sized. The genes are TRBV27 and TRBJ1-4; D may be TRBD1 (5 bases). The V end lost 5 bases, the J end lost 4 bases, and 11 bases lay between the germline ends. The CDR3 is made up of 14 amino acids. Germline V gives CDR1 MNHEY, CDR2 SMNVEV (reference sequence). Here the CDR3 reads CASSPQGYNEKLFF. CDR3 DNA: TGTGCCAGCAGTCCGCAGGGTTATAATGAAAAACTGTTTTTT.

J is TRBJ1-2 and V is TRBV5-1; D not certain. The ends were cut back, 0 bases at V and 5 bases at J, with 14 bases in the middle. This CDR3 is built from 15 residues. Germline loops: CDR1 SGHRS, CDR2 YFSETQ. DNA of the CDR3: TGCGCCAGCAGCTTGGAATTGGCATCTTATTATGGCTACACCTTC. It encodes CASSLELASYYGYTF.

The chain uses TRBV9 and TRBJ2-1, with 9 bases matching TRBD1. Germline CDR1 reads SGDLS; CDR2 reads YYNGEE. The CDR3 sequence is 14 residues long. Trimming cost V 4 bases and J 9 bases; bases outside gene matches: 8. CDR3 in DNA: TGTGCCAGCAGCCCGACAGGGGGATGGAGTGAGCAGTTCTTC. As protein: CASSPTGGWSEQFF.

By proportion, this clone is medium-sized. The genes are TRBV6-6 and TRBJ2-7; the D gene is possibly TRBD1 (5 bases). V was pared by 0 bases and J by 7 bases, with 10 bases between. Looked up from germline, CDR1 is MNHNY and CDR2 is SVGAGI (reference sequence). This CDR3 has 13 amino acids. In DNA form, the CDR3 reads TGTGCCAGCAGTTACTCCAGGGTCGGGGAGCAGTACTTC. Translating gives CASSYSRVGEQYF.

This clone was observed at least ten times. This chain joins TRBV2 and TRBJ2-3; D is unclear. CDR1 and CDR2 from the germline V gene are SNHLY and FYNNEI. V was trimmed by 7 bases and J by 4 bases, leaving 12 bases between them. The CDR3 spans 13 residues. The CDR3 is CASTSPAPDTQYF. CDR3 in DNA: TGTGCCAGCACCTCACCGGCCCCAGATACGCAGTATTTT.

By share of the sample, this clone is medium-sized (0.01 to 0.1%). The chain joins TRBV6-1 to TRBJ2-4, with TRBD1 as a possible D gene (5 bases). With 3 bases removed from V and 0 bases from J, the gap between germline ends came to 9 bases. CDR1 and CDR2 (germline): MNHNS, SASEGT. The CDR3 contains 15 residues. DNA of the CDR3: TGTGCCAGCAGTGACCACAGGCTAGCCAAAAACATTCAGTACTTC. Amino acids: CASSDHRLAKNIQYF.

In its sample, this clone ranks as medium-sized. The chain couples TRBV6-2 or TRBV6-3 to TRBJ2-6; D is ambiguous. Germline lookup yields CDR1 MNHEY and CDR2 SVGEGT. This CDR3 has 14 residues. V was pared by 2 bases and J by 0 bases, with 2 bases between. DNA of the CDR3: TGTGCCAGCAGTTACAGCTCTGGGGCCAACGTCCTGACTTTC. It translates to CASSYSSGANVLTF.

This clone counts as medium-sized. This chain uses TRBV6-1 with TRBJ1-2; 7 bases match TRBD1. There are 15 residues in the CDR3. The trim removed 7 bases at V and 2 bases at J, leaving 10 bases unmatched. Germline V lookup: CDR1 MNHNS, CDR2 SASEGT. CDR3: CASNIGGGQNYGYTF. CDR3 bases: TGTGCCAGCAACATAGGAGGGGGCCAGAACTATGGCTACACCTTC.

This clone qualifies as medium-sized. The chain couples TRBV2 to TRBJ1-1; D remains ambiguous. CDR1 SNHLY and CDR2 FYNNEI come from the germline V gene. This CDR3 is built from 13 residues. The V gene lost 3 bases and the J gene lost 1 base, with 6 bases spanning the gap. This CDR3 reads CASSDGGNTEAFF. CDR3 nucleotides: TGTGCCAGCAGTGATGGAGGGAACACTGAAGCTTTCTTT.

As concerns this clone: A read error may produce the germline difference seen at one junction end. This chain joins TRBV19 and TRBJ2-3; 9 positions agree with TRBD1. The CDR3 loop spans 14 amino acids. Looked up from germline, CDR1 is LNHDA and CDR2 is SQIVND (reference sequence). CDR3 DNA: TGTACCAGTAGCAGGGACAGGGACACAGACACGCAGTATTTT. It translates to CTSSRDRDTDTQYF. Variable domain in full (rest from reference TRBV19 and TRBJ2-3): DGGITQSPKYLFRKEGQNVTLSCEQNLNHDAMYWYRQDPGQGLRLIYYSQIVNDFQKGDIAEGYSVSREKKESFPLTVTSAQKNPTAFYLCTSSRDRDTDTQYFGPGTRLTVL.

This clone is categorized as medium-sized. J is TRBJ1-2 and V is TRBV19; D possibly corresponds to TRBD1 (6 bases). The CDR3 spans 13 residues. Deletions cut 2 bases from V and 7 bases from J, with 11 bases between. Germline CDR1 reads LNHDA; CDR2 reads SQIVND (reference sequence). The CDR3 here is CASSITQGSGYTF. DNA of the CDR3: TGTGCCAGTAGTATAACACAGGGAAGTGGCTACACCTTC.

The chain combines TRBV7-9 with TRBJ2-2, with TRBD1 matching 10 bases. The CDR3 spans 14 residues. The V gene end was trimmed by 6 bases and the J gene end by 7 bases; junction bases not matched to a gene: 5. CDR1 and CDR2 (germline): SEHNR, FQNEAQ (reference sequence). As DNA, the CDR3 is TGTGCCAGCAGACCGGGACAGGGGATCGGGGAGCTGTTTTTT. This gives the protein CASRPGQGIGELFF.

This chain joins TRBV19 and TRBJ2-1; D perhaps matches TRBD2 (8 bases). CDR3 length equals 14 residues. The germline V gene encodes CDR1 LNHDA and CDR2 SQIVND (reference sequence). Trimming removed 7 bases at V and 8 bases at J, with 18 bases between. The CDR3 loop reads CASTAGGRGDEQFF. CDR3 nucleotides: TGTGCCAGTACCGCGGGGGGCAGGGGGGATGAGCAGTTCTTC.

At least ten counts were recorded for this clone. The chain is built from TRBV7-6 and TRBJ1-2; D not resolved. CDR3 length equals 13 residues. Germline V gives CDR1 SGHVS, CDR2 FNYEAQ. Trimming shortened V by 1 base and J by 3 bases, and 6 bases separated the two germline ends. In nucleotides, the CDR3 is TGTGCCAGCAGCTTAGGGGTCGACTATGGCTACACCTTC. It codes for CASSLGVDYGYTF.

This clone is deemed medium-sized. This chain connects TRBV27 to TRBJ2-7, with D tentatively TRBD2 (6 bases). CDR3 length equals 16 residues. V was clipped by 1 base and J by 0 bases, with 13 bases between them. CDR1 is MNHEY, CDR2 SMNVEV, per germline (reference sequence). CDR3 nucleotides: TGTGCCAGCAGTTTATTGTTGGAGGGTGTCTCCTACGAGCAGTACTTC. Protein product: CASSLLLEGVSYEQYF.